A single sample is the source of the 27 T cell receptor beta chains below, sequenced in a study of T cell changes during pregnancy in multiple sclerosis. Profiled with immunoSEQ multiplex PCR; TCRdb holds only in-frame clones, not every one. The profile covers about 57,000 clones, with roughly 93% appearing a single time and around 1.7% taken by the ten largest. The sequenced sample was peripheral blood, obtained after pregnancy. Receptors originate from a female donor with multiple sclerosis, enrolled in a pregnancy study.

V is TRBV5-8 and J is TRBJ2-2, with 7 bases matching TRBD2. Germline CDR1 reads SGHTS; CDR2 reads YDEGEE. The CDR3 consists of 17 residues. The V and J ends lost 4 bases and 1 base, in that order; junction bases with no gene match: 10. CDR3 residues: CASSRGSGTKNTGELFF. CDR3 DNA: TGTGCCAGCAGCCGGGGGAGCGGGACTAAGAACACCGGGGAGCTGTTTTTT.

Notes on this clone: Distinct nucleotide sequences in the sample also encode this CDR3. The V gene is TRBV20-1, the J gene TRBJ2-7; D is perhaps TRBD1 (5 bases). The CDR3 runs 11 residues. Germline CDR1 and CDR2: DFQATT and SNEGSKA (reference sequence). Trimming stripped 6 bases from V and 3 bases from J, with 9 bases between. The CDR3 nucleotides read TGCAGTGCAAGGGGCGGCTACGAGCAGTACTTC. Amino acid sequence: CSARGGYEQYF.

The V and J genes are TRBV7-9 and TRBJ2-2; a weak D match, TRBD1 (6 bases). The CDR3 has 15 residues. Germline V CDR1 and CDR2: SEHNR, FQNEAQ (reference sequence). Between the trimmed V and J ends, which lost 6 bases and 5 bases, there was a span of 16 bases. The CDR3 region is CASSRVGAGTGELFF. CDR3 nucleotides: TGTGCCAGCAGTCGTGTGGGGGCCGGAACCGGGGAGCTGTTTTTT.

The sample holds one count of this clone. The chain uses TRBV19 and TRBJ2-1, with 8 nucleotides matching TRBD2. The CDR3 sequence is 14 residues long. CDR1 is LNHDA and CDR2 is SQIVND in the germline V gene (reference sequence). The V and J ends lost 3 bases and 6 bases, in that order; junction bases with no gene match: 4. The CDR3 DNA follows: TGTGCCAGTAGTATCGGGAGGGCCGGCAATGAGCAGTTCTTC. Amino acids: CASSIGRAGNEQFF.

In its sample, this clone was seen a few times. The chain is built from TRBV7-9 and TRBJ2-7, with D possibly being TRBD1 (6 bases). V shed 0 bases and J shed 3 bases, with 15 bases lying between them. The germline V gene has CDR1 SEHNR and CDR2 FQNEAQ (reference sequence). The CDR3 totals 16 residues. Here the CDR3 reads CASSLAPTGFVYEQYF. The CDR3 DNA follows: TGTGCCAGCAGCTTAGCCCCCACAGGGTTCGTCTACGAGCAGTACTTC.

This sequence joins TRBV14 and TRBJ1-2; 11 nucleotides match TRBD1. The CDR3 extends over 16 amino acids. CDR1 SGHDN and CDR2 FVKESK come from the germline V gene. The V gene end was trimmed by 1 base and the J gene end by 8 bases; junction bases not matched to a gene: 9. This CDR3 reads CASSQAGTGGLWGYTF. CDR3 DNA: TGTGCCAGCAGCCAAGCCGGGACAGGGGGGTTGTGGGGCTACACCTTC.

The chain couples TRBV29-1 to TRBJ2-5; D perhaps matches TRBD1 (5 bases). This CDR3 is 12 amino acids long. V gave up 8 bases and J gave up 5 bases, with 15 bases separating them. Germline CDR1 SQVTM, CDR2 ANQGSEA. The CDR3 DNA is TGCAGCCTCAAGGCCTCAGGGGAGACCCAGTACTTC. As protein: CSLKASGETQYF.

The chain couples TRBV5-4 to TRBJ2-2; D gene unclear. Deletions cut 7 bases from V and 5 bases from J, with 12 bases between. CDR1 and CDR2 from the germline V gene are SGHNT and YYREEE (reference sequence). CDR3 length: 13 residues. The CDR3 sequence: CASENSNTGELFF. CDR3 nucleotide sequence: TGTGCCAGCGAGAACAGCAATACCGGGGAGCTGTTTTTT. Full variable domain (outside the CDR3, taken from reference TRBV5-4 and TRBJ2-2): ETGVTQSPTHLIKTRGQQVTLRCSSQSGHNTVSWYQQALGQGPQFIFQYYREEENGRGNFPPRFSGLQFPNYSSELNVNALELDDSALYLCASENSNTGELFFGEGSRLTVL.

This chain uses TRBV6-5 with TRBJ2-1, with TRBD2 matching over 11 bases. CDR1 is MNHEY, CDR2 SVGAGI, per germline. The length of the CDR3 is 15 residues. J lost 7 bases, V lost 6 bases, and 8 bases had no gene match. As DNA, the CDR3 is TGTGCCAGCAGCCAATTAGCGGGAGGGCTGAATGAGCAGTTCTTC. Its protein product is CASSQLAGGLNEQFF.

The rearrangement uses TRBV7-2 and TRBJ2-4; TRBD2 is a possible D gene (6 bases). Between the trimmed V and J ends, which lost 3 bases and 8 bases, there was a span of 11 bases. From germline, CDR1 is SGHTA and CDR2 FQGNSA. The CDR3 length is 13 residues. This chain's CDR3 is CASSLIWGDIQYF. The CDR3 region has the DNA TGTGCCAGCAGCTTGATTTGGGGGGACATTCAGTACTTC.

This clone was observed a single time. The rearrangement joins TRBV2 to TRBJ1-1, with TRBD1 as a possible D gene (6 bases). The CDR3 is 15 amino acids. The ends were cut back, 8 bases at V and 0 bases at J, with 16 bases in the middle. Germline loops: CDR1 SNHLY, CDR2 FYNNEI. The CDR3 loop is CASGWQGIMNTEAFF. The CDR3 nucleotides are TGTGCCAGCGGATGGCAGGGGATTATGAACACTGAAGCTTTCTTT.

V and J are TRBV4-3 and TRBJ2-3, with 8 bases that match TRBD2. This CDR3 comprises 16 residues. J lost 0 bases, V lost 1 base, and 3 bases had no gene match. CDR1 is LGHNA and CDR2 is YSLEER in the germline V gene. The CDR3 protein is CASSQVPSGSTDTQYF. As DNA, the CDR3 is TGCGCCAGCAGCCAAGTCCCTAGCGGGAGCACAGATACGCAGTATTTT.

The rearrangement uses TRBV18 and TRBJ1-1, with D perhaps matching TRBD1 (6 bases). Germline CDR1 KGHSH, CDR2 LQKENI. Trimming took off 2 bases at V and 3 bases at J, with 16 bases between the two ends. The CDR3 sequence is 16 residues long. The CDR3: CASSPMDSPGHTEAFF. The CDR3 coding sequence is TGTGCCAGCTCACCAATGGACAGTCCCGGGCACACTGAAGCTTTCTTT.

The J gene is TRBJ1-1, the V gene TRBV20-1, with D uncertain. This CDR3 is 11 amino acids long. Trimming took 5 bases from V and 4 from J, leaving 8 bases between them. Looked up from germline, CDR1 is DFQATT and CDR2 is SNEGSKA (reference sequence). The CDR3 region has the DNA TGCAGTGCTCCGCGCGCCACTGAAGCTTTCTTT. Its protein product is CSAPRATEAFF.

The chain links TRBV29-1 to TRBJ1-2; TRBD1 might be the D (5 bases). Germline-derived CDR1 and CDR2 are SQVTM and ANQGSEA. This CDR3 contains 13 residues. V lost 3 bases and J lost 5, with 13 bases in between. The CDR3 DNA reads as TGCAGCGTTGACAGGGAAGGATGGTATGGCTACACCTTC. Translating gives CSVDREGWYGYTF. The full variable domain, with the rest looked up from reference TRBV29-1 and TRBJ1-2, is SAVISQKPSRDICQRGTSLTIQCQVDSQVTMMFWYRQQPGQSLTLIATANQGSEATYESGFVIDKFPISRPNLTFSTLTVSNMSPEDSSIYLCSVDREGWYGYTFGSGTRLTVV.

This clone was seen more than once but under ten times. The chain is built from TRBV28 and TRBJ1-1; a possible D gene is TRBD1 (5 bases). The CDR3 length is 15 residues. Trimming shortened V by 3 bases and J by 4 bases, and 15 bases separated the two germline ends. Germline V CDR1 and CDR2: MDHEN, SYDVKM. The CDR3 region is CASSLKPGGSTEAFF. CDR3 in DNA: TGTGCCAGCAGTTTGAAACCCGGGGGAAGCACTGAAGCTTTCTTT.

The chain employs TRBV27 and TRBJ2-1; 10 bases fit TRBD2. The V gene end was trimmed by 2 bases and the J gene end by 4 bases; junction bases not matched to a gene: 8. The CDR3 is made up of 17 amino acids. CDR1 is MNHEY, CDR2 SMNVEV, per germline (reference sequence). The CDR3 DNA follows: TGTGCCAGCAGTTTAATTCCGGGACTAGCGATATACAATGAGCAGTTCTTC. It is translated as CASSLIPGLAIYNEQFF.

The chain recombines TRBV7-3 with TRBJ2-2; D is possibly TRBD2 (5 bases). This CDR3 has 13 amino acids. Trimming took off 3 bases at V and 4 bases at J, with 6 bases between the two ends. In germline, CDR1 is SGHTA, CDR2 FQGTGA. Here the CDR3 DNA reads TGTGCCAGCAGCTTCCGGGGCACCGGGGAGCTGTTTTTT. Translating gives CASSFRGTGELFF.

The chain joins TRBV28 to TRBJ2-4; D may be TRBD1 (6 bases). Deletions cut 2 bases from V and 6 bases from J, with 14 bases between. Germline V gene data show CDR1 as MDHEN and CDR2 as SYDVKM. The CDR3 covers 15 residues. CDR3 residues: CASSLGGSHPNIQYF. CDR3 DNA: TGTGCCAGCAGTTTAGGGGGCAGCCACCCAAACATTCAGTACTTC.

This clone was found a few times. This chain uses TRBV5-1 with TRBJ2-1; TRBD2 matches 7 bases. The CDR3 extends over 16 amino acids. Germline V gives CDR1 SGHRS, CDR2 YFSETQ. V shed 0 bases and J 7 bases; nucleotides not matched to a gene: 10. CDR3 sequence (DNA): TGCGCCAGCAGCTTGGCGGGCGGGAGTATTGGAAATGAGCAGTTCTTC. Amino acids: CASSLAGGSIGNEQFF.

The genes are TRBV19 and TRBJ1-1; D remains ambiguous. Germline V gene sequence: CDR1 LNHDA, CDR2 SQIVND (reference sequence). With 2 bases removed from V and 2 bases from J, the gap between germline ends came to 6 bases. This CDR3 contains 13 residues. For the CDR3, the DNA is TGTGCCAGTAGTATAACAGTTAACACTGAAGCTTTCTTT. The encoded protein is CASSITVNTEAFF.

The rearrangement uses TRBV11-1 and TRBJ1-1; D is undetermined. The germline V gene encodes CDR1 SGHAT and CDR2 FQDESV (reference sequence). V shed 2 bases and J shed 3 bases, with 7 bases lying between them. The CDR3 runs to 13 residues. CDR3 amino acids: CASSLIEHTEAFF. CDR3 bases: TGTGCCAGCAGCTTAATTGAGCACACTGAAGCTTTCTTT. Complete variable domain (other parts from reference TRBV11-1 and TRBJ1-1): EAEVAQSPRYKITEKSQAVAFWCDPISGHATLYWYRQILGQGPELLVQFQDESVVDDSQLPKDRFSAERLKGVDSTLKIQPAELGDSAMYLCASSLIEHTEAFFGQGTRLTVV.

This clone occurred once. This rearrangement joins TRBV7-3 to TRBJ2-6; no clear D. V lost 4 bases to trimming and J lost 0 bases, with 16 bases between them. The CDR3 has 18 residues. CDR1 and CDR2 (germline): SGHTA, FQGTGA. CDR3 residues: CASSSNARLVSGANVLTF. The CDR3 DNA reads TGTGCCAGCAGCTCAAACGCCCGTCTAGTCTCTGGGGCCAACGTCCTGACTTTC.

The J gene is TRBJ2-1, the V gene TRBV6-1, with D possibly matching TRBD1 (5 bases). The V gene's germline CDR1 is MNHNS and CDR2 SASEGT. This CDR3 is built from 13 residues. Trimming shortened V by 6 bases and J by 3 bases, and 9 bases separated the two germline ends. The CDR3 reads CASSRQNYNEQFF. DNA for the CDR3: TGTGCCAGCAGCAGACAGAACTACAATGAGCAGTTCTTC.

The chain uses TRBV7-9 and TRBJ2-4, with D perhaps matching TRBD2 (6 bases). This CDR3 comprises 12 residues. Trimming took 1 base from V and 14 from J, leaving 12 bases between them. In germline, CDR1 is SEHNR, CDR2 FQNEAQ (reference sequence). In DNA form, the CDR3 reads TGTGCCAGCAGCTTAGACGGGGGTCCGGAGTACTTC. Its translation: CASSLDGGPEYF.

CDR3 sequence: CATSSPGQGGETQYF. CDR3 DNA sequence: TGTGCCACCAGCAGTCCGGGACAGGGAGGAGAGACCCAGTACTTC. V usage is TRBV15 and J usage is TRBJ2-5; 9 nucleotides agree with TRBD1. The germline CDR1 and CDR2 sequences are LNHNV and YYDKDF (reference sequence). The CDR3 contains 15 residues. Unmatched junction bases numbered 6, after V lost 3 bases and J lost 4 bases.

The gene calls are TRBV9 and TRBJ2-1, with 8 positions matching TRBD2. Per the germline V gene, CDR1 is SGDLS and CDR2 is YYNGEE. V shed 2 bases and J 4 bases; nucleotides not matched to a gene: 5. This CDR3 is built from 15 residues. The CDR3 DNA sequence: TGTGCCAGCAGCGTGGGAGTAGCGGGGTACAATGAGCAGTTCTTC. It encodes CASSVGVAGYNEQFF.